This T cell receptor (beta chain) was captured by sequencing in a study of Graves' ophthalmopathy and Graves' hyperthyroidism. Study information: Samples of peripheral blood were obtained at initial diagnosis, prior to treatment of any kind.

Hyperthyroidism patients were newly diagnosed, under 2 months' duration, aged 18 to 65. About this clonotype: Its antigen remains unidentified.

Study-wide findings and caveats: Sensitivity reached about 70% and specificity 72.22% when the model predicted ophthalmopathy progression.

TCR beta CDR3 amplification used RNA transcripts. Following a first-round RT-PCR that used HTBI primers, a second-round multiplex PCR was carried out. TCRdb itself ran the multiplex PCR reads through MiXCR, one entry per CDR3 protein. The data hold some 380,000 distinct CDR3 sequences, with less than 20% observed a single time. V lost 3 bases and J lost 1, with 6 bases in between. Germline loops: CDR1 SQVTM, CDR2 ANQGSEA. There are 13 residues in the CDR3. The chain joins TRBV29-1 to TRBJ2-2; D unclear. This sequence originates from a woman aged 18-29 years with stable Graves' hyperthyroidism. What was sequenced was peripheral blood. CDR3: CSVDRLNTGELFF. The CDR3 DNA follows: TGCAGCGTTGATAGACTGAACACCGGGGAGCTGTTTTTT.